The 19 T cell receptor beta chains presented below share a single source sample, sequenced in a study of PD-1 blockade in classical Hodgkin lymphoma. TCRdb keeps only in-frame clones here, not all; method: immunoSEQ multiplex PCR. This sample has 80,000 to 100,000 clones, with approximately 92% found just once. There was relapse after autologous stem cell transplantation in every patient, and there was variation in brentuximab vedotin exposure. The source was peripheral blood mononuclear cells (PBMCs), collected at baseline. The receptors were gathered from a human donor with classical Hodgkin lymphoma.

V gene TRBV7-6 combines with J gene TRBJ2-5, with D possibly matching TRBD2 (5 bases). The CDR3 totals 16 residues. V gave up 1 base and J gave up 3 bases, with 15 bases separating them. Germline assignment: CDR1 SGHVS and CDR2 FNYEAQ. The CDR3 region has the DNA TGTGCCAGCAGCTTAGTTGGGCGGCCCGGGAAAGAGACCCAGTACTTC. This sequence encodes CASSLVGRPGKETQYF.

This clone was counted once. This chain connects TRBV27 to TRBJ2-1, with TRBD2 matching 10 bases. The CDR3 is made up of 16 amino acids. The V segment lost 4 bases and the J segment 4 bases; nucleotides outside the gene matches: 7. The germline V gene has CDR1 MNHEY and CDR2 SMNVEV (reference sequence). The CDR3 coding sequence is TGTGCCAGCAGTTCGATGAGTAGCGGGAGGTACAATGAGCAGTTCTTC. Translation: CASSSMSSGRYNEQFF.

The chain carries TRBV6-5 and TRBJ2-1; 16 bases agree with TRBD2. The CDR3 runs to 14 residues. The V segment lost 5 bases and the J segment 15 bases; nucleotides outside the gene matches: 7. Germline CDR1 is MNHEY and CDR2 is SVGAGI. The CDR3 loop is CASSNPGTSGRGFF. The CDR3 nucleotides are TGTGCCAGCAGTAACCCCGGGACTAGCGGGAGGGGGTTCTTC.

The V call is TRBV5-1, the J call TRBJ2-3, with 7 bases that match TRBD1. Trimming took 4 bases from V and 4 from J; bases not matched to a gene: 3. Looked up from germline, CDR1 is SGHRS and CDR2 is YFSETQ. CDR3 length: 13 amino acids. CDR3 amino acids: CASSSGQADTQYF. The CDR3 DNA reads as TGCGCCAGCAGCAGCGGACAGGCAGATACGCAGTATTTT.

The chain carries TRBV19 and TRBJ1-1, with a tentative D call TRBD1 (5 bases). Trimming removed 5 bases from V and 5 bases from J, with 12 bases in between. Germline CDR1 reads LNHDA; CDR2 reads SQIVND (reference sequence). The CDR3 totals 13 residues. The CDR3 sequence is CASSEGRVTEAFF. The CDR3 DNA follows: TGTGCCAGTAGTGAGGGCAGGGTAACTGAAGCTTTCTTT.

The chain is built from TRBV18 and TRBJ2-7; 10 nucleotides match TRBD1. This CDR3 is built from 17 residues. Germline trimming cut 0 bases from V and 1 base from J; bases unmatched to any gene: 6. Germline V gene sequence: CDR1 KGHSH, CDR2 LQKENI. The chain's CDR3 is CASSPPPGTGVSYEQYF. The CDR3 DNA sequence: TGTGCCAGCTCACCACCTCCAGGGACAGGGGTTTCCTACGAGCAGTACTTC.

This clone was counted only a few times. Other DNA variants within this sample encode the same CDR3. This sequence joins TRBV7-6 and TRBJ1-4, with D tentatively TRBD1 (5 bases). Trimming stripped 1 base from V and 8 bases from J, with 5 bases between. Germline V gene sequence: CDR1 SGHVS, CDR2 FNYEAQ. This CDR3 has 12 residues. This chain's CDR3 is CASSLGGEKLFF. The CDR3 DNA follows: TGTGCCAGCAGCTTAGGGGGGGAAAAACTGTTTTTT.

CDR3 residues: CASSTEGGTTTEAFF. CDR3 nucleotides: TGCGCCAGCAGCACTGAGGGAGGGACGACCACTGAAGCTTTCTTT. The chain employs TRBV5-1 and TRBJ1-1; tentative D call: TRBD1 (5 bases). V lost 4 bases and J lost 4, with 17 bases in between. The CDR3 runs to 15 residues. Germline V gene data show CDR1 as SGHRS and CDR2 as YFSETQ.

The V and J genes are TRBV5-5 and TRBJ2-2, with TRBD2 matching over 7 bases. From germline, CDR1 is SGHKS and CDR2 YYEKEE (reference sequence). The length of the CDR3 is 17 residues. The trim removed 1 base at V and 2 bases at J, leaving 8 bases unmatched. DNA of the CDR3: TGTGCCAGCAGCTTGTCTGGCGGGGGTCGTAACACCGGGGAGCTGTTTTTT. Protein: CASSLSGGGRNTGELFF.

J is TRBJ2-7 and V is TRBV11-2; D is unresolved. This CDR3 comprises 16 residues. The V and J ends lost 0 bases and 2 bases respectively, with 14 bases between them. Germline-derived CDR1 and CDR2 are SGHAT and FQNNGV. CDR3 coding DNA: TGTGCCAGCAGCTTAGATCTTGGGTATCGTGCCTACGAGCAGTACTTC. Its translation: CASSLDLGYRAYEQYF.

This clone appeared a few times. This chain joins TRBV30 and TRBJ1-5; possibly TRBD1 for D (5 bases). The CDR3 has 17 residues. Trimming left V 2 bases short and J 2 bases short, with 19 bases between. Germline values: CDR1 GTSNPN, CDR2 SVGIG (reference sequence). The CDR3, as DNA: TGTGCCTGGAGTCCATCAGCGGGGGTTTGGGGCAATCAGCCCCAGCATTTT. Its translation: CAWSPSAGVWGNQPQHF.

This CDR3 is CASSRRQGPYEQYF. CDR3 nucleotides: TGTGCCAGCAGCAGGAGACAGGGACCCTACGAGCAGTACTTC. The V gene is TRBV5-4, the J gene TRBJ2-7; TRBD1 matches at 7 bases. Germline assignment: CDR1 SGHNT and CDR2 YYREEE (reference sequence). CDR3 length: 14 residues. V lost 4 bases, J lost 2 bases, and 6 bases stayed unmatched.

V is TRBV5-8 and J is TRBJ2-7; 8 positions agree with TRBD1. V dropped 3 bases and J dropped 6; count of bases not matched to a gene: 5. This CDR3 comprises 13 residues. CDR1 is SGHTS and CDR2 is YDEGEE in the germline V gene. CDR3 sequence: CASSYGQGGEQYF. CDR3 bases: TGTGCCAGCAGCTACGGACAGGGAGGCGAGCAGTACTTC. Filled out from reference TRBV5-8 and TRBJ2-7, the complete variable domain reads EAGVTQSPTHLIKTRGQQATLRCSPISGHTSVYWYQQALGLGLQFLLWYDEGEERNRGNFPPRFSGRQFPNYSSELNVNALELEDSALYLCASSYGQGGEQYFGPGTRLTVT.

The rearrangement links TRBV4-1 to TRBJ1-1; D is unresolved. Trimming removed 0 bases from V and 12 bases from J, with 14 bases in between. Germline CDR1 reads MGHRA; CDR2 reads YSYEKL. The CDR3 has 13 residues. CDR3: CASSQDQARRTFF. The CDR3 nucleotides are TGCGCCAGCAGCCAAGATCAGGCGAGGAGGACTTTCTTT.

CDR3 in amino acids: CASSVEGGRYEQYF. CDR3 nucleotides: TGTGCCAGCAGCGTAGAAGGCGGAAGATACGAGCAGTACTTC. This sequence joins TRBV9 and TRBJ2-7; D remains ambiguous. The CDR3 totals 14 residues. V lost 0 bases and J lost 4, with 11 bases in between. Looked up from germline, CDR1 is SGDLS and CDR2 is YYNGEE.

The V call is TRBV7-2, the J call TRBJ2-3; maybe TRBD1 (6 bases). The CDR3 extends over 14 amino acids. Germline assignment: CDR1 SGHTA and CDR2 FQGNSA. Trimming took off 5 bases at V and 2 bases at J, with 11 bases between the two ends. The chain's CDR3 is CASSPDRTTDTQYF. In DNA form, the CDR3 reads TGTGCCAGCAGCCCAGACAGGACCACAGATACGCAGTATTTT. The full variable domain, completed using reference TRBV7-2 and TRBJ2-3, is GAGVSQSPSNKVTEKGKDVELRCDPISGHTALYWYRQSLGQGLEFLIYFQGNSAPDKSGLPSDRFSAERTGGSVSTLTIQRTQQEDSAVYLCASSPDRTTDTQYFGPGTRLTVL.

The chain has TRBV5-1 and TRBJ1-1, with D possibly matching TRBD1 (6 bases). Germline lookup yields CDR1 SGHRS and CDR2 YFSETQ. V was trimmed by 4 bases and J by 9 bases, leaving 19 bases between them. This CDR3 contains 14 residues. CDR3 in amino acids: CASSPGDGQFKAFF. CDR3 in DNA: TGCGCCAGCAGCCCTGGCGACGGACAGTTTAAAGCTTTCTTT.

V usage is TRBV28 and J usage is TRBJ2-5; D remains unclear. From germline, CDR1 is MDHEN and CDR2 SYDVKM. The germline V and J ends were trimmed by 3 bases and 11 bases, with 10 bases remaining between them. CDR3 size: 11 residues. The chain's CDR3 is CASSFKGRQYF. The CDR3 DNA sequence: TGTGCCAGCAGTTTCAAGGGTAGGCAGTACTTC.

This chain connects TRBV18 to TRBJ1-2; TRBD1 matches at 9 bases. The CDR3 runs to 15 residues. The junction had 10 bases not matched to a gene; V was cut back by 4 bases and J by 7 bases. Germline assignment: CDR1 KGHSH and CDR2 LQKENI. The CDR3 loop is CASSRVGQGGVGYTF. The CDR3 DNA follows: TGTGCCAGCTCACGGGTGGGACAGGGAGGCGTTGGCTACACCTTC. The whole variable domain, filled in from reference TRBV18 and TRBJ1-2, reads NAGVMQNPRHLVRRRGQEARLRCSPMKGHSHVYWYRQLPEEGLKFMVYLQKENIIDESGMPKERFSAEFPKEGPSILRIQQVVRGDSAAYFCASSRVGQGGVGYTFGSGTRLTVV.